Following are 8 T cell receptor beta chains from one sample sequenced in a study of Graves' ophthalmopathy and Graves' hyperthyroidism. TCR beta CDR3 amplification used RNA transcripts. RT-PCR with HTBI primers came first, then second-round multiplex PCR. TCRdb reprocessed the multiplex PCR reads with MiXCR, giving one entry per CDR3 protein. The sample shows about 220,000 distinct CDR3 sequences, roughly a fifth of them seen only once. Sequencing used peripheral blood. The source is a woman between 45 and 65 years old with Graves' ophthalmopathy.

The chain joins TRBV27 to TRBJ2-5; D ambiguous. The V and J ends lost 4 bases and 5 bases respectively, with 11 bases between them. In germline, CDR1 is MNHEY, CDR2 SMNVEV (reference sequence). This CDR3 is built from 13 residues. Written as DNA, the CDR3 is TGTGCCAGCAGTTGGAGAATGAAGGAGACCCAGTACTTC. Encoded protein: CASSWRMKETQYF.

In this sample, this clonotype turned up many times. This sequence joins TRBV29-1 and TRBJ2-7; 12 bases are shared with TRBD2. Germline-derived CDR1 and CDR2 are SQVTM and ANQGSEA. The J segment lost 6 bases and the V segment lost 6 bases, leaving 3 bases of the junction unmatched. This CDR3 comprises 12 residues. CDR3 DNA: TGCAGCGTGGCTAGCGGGAGGGGCGAGCAGTACTTC. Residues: CSVASGRGEQYF.

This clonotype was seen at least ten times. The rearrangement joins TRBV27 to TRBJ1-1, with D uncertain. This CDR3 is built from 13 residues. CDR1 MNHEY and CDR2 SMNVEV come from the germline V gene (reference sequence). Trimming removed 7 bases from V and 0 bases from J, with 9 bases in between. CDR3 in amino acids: CASTSNLNTEAFF. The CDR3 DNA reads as TGTGCCAGCACCTCGAACTTGAACACTGAAGCTTTCTTT.

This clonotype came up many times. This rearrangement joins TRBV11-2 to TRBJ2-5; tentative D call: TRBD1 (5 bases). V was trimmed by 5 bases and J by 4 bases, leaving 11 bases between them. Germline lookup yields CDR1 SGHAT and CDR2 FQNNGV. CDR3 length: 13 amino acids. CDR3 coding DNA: TGTGCCAGCAGCATCGGACACGGAGAGACCCAGTACTTC. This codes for CASSIGHGETQYF.

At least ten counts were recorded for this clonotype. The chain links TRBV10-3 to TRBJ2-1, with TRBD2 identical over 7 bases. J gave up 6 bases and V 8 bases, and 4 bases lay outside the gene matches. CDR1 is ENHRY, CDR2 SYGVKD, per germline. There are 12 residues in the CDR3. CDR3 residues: CAIGGVGNEQFF. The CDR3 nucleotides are TGTGCCATCGGGGGGGTGGGCAATGAGCAGTTCTTC.

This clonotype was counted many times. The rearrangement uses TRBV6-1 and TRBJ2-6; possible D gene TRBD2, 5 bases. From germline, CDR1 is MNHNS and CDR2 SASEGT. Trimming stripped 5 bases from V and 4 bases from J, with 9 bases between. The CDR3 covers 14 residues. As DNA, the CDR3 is TGTGCCAGCAGTCCCGAGCGGGGGGCCAACGTCCTGACTTTC. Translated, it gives CASSPERGANVLTF.

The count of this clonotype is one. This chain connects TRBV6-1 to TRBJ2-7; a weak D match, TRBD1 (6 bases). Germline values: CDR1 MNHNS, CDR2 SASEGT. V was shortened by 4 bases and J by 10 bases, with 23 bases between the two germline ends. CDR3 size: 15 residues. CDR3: CASSGWERLTGEQYF. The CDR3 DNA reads TGTGCCAGCAGTGGCTGGGAGCGGTTGACAGGCGAACAGTACTTC.

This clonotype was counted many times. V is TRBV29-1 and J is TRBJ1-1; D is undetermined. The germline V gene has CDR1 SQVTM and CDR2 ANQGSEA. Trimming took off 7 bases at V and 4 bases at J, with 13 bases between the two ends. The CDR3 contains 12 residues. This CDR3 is CSGSYGSTEAFF. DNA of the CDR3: TGCAGCGGGAGTTACGGGTCCACTGAAGCTTTCTTT.